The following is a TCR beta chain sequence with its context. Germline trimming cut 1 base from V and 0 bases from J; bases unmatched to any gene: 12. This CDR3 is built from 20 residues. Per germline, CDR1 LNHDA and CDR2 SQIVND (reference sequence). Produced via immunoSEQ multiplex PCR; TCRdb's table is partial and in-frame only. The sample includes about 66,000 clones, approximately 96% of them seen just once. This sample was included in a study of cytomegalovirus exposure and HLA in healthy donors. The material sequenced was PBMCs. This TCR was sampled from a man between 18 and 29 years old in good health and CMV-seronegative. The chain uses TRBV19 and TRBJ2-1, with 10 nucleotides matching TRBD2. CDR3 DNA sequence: TGTGCCAGTAGTATAGGAAAGGGAGCGGGAGGGCCCAGCTCCTACAATGAGCAGTTCTTC. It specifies CASSIGKGAGGPSSYNEQFF.